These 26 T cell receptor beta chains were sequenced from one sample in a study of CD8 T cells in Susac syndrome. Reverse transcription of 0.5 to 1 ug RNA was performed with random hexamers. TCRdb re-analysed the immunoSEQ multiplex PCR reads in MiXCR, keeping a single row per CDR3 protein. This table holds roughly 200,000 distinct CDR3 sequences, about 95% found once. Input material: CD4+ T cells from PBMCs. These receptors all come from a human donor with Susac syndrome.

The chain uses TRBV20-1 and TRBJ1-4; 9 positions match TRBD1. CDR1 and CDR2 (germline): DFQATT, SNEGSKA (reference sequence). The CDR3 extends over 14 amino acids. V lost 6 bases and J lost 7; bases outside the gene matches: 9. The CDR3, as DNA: TGCAGTGCCCTGAGGGACAGGGCGAGTGAAAAACTGTTTTTT. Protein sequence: CSALRDRASEKLFF.

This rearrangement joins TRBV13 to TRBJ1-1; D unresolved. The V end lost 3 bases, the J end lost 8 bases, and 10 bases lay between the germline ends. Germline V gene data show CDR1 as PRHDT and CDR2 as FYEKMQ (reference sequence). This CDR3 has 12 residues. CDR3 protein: CASSFTPSEAFF. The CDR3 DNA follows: TGTGCCAGCAGCTTCACCCCCTCAGAAGCTTTCTTT.

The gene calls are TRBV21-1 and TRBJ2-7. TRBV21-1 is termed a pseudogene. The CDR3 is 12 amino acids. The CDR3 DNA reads TGTGCCAGCAGCAGAGGGCTAGTCGAGCAGTACTTC. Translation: CASSRGLVEQYF.

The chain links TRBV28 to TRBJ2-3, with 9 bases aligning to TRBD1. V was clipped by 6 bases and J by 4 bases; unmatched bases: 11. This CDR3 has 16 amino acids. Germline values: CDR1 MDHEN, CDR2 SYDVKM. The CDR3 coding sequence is TGTGCCAGCAGGGGGACCGGACAGGGGAGCGCAGATACGCAGTATTTT. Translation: CASRGTGQGSADTQYF.

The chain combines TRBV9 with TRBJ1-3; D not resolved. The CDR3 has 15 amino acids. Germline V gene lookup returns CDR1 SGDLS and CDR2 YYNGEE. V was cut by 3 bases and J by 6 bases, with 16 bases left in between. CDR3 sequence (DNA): TGTGCCAGCAGCGCCCAGACCTCGACCCAAAACACCATATATTTT. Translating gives CASSAQTSTQNTIYF. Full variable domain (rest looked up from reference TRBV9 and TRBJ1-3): DSGVTQTPKHLITATGQRVTLRCSPRSGDLSVYWYQQSLDQGLQFLIQYYNGEERAKGNILERFSAQQFPDLHSELNLSSLELGDSALYFCASSAQTSTQNTIYFGEGSWLTVV.

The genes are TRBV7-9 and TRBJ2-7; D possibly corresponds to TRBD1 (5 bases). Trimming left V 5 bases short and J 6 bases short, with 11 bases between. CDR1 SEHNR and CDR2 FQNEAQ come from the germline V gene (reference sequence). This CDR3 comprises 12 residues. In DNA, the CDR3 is TGTGCCAGCAGCCGCACAGGCTCCGAGCAGTACTTC. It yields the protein CASSRTGSEQYF. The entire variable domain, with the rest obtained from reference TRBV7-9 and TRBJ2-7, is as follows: DTGVSQNPRHKITKRGQNVTFRCDPISEHNRLYWYRQTLGQGPEFLTYFQNEAQLEKSRLLSDRFSAERPKGSFSTLEIQRTEQGDSAMYLCASSRTGSEQYFGPGTRLTVT.

The CDR3 DNA reads as TGTGCCTGGAGCGCCCGGTTTGGGGCATCTGGGGCCAACGTCCTGACTTTC. Translating it yields CAWSARFGASGANVLTF. The chain uses TRBV30 and TRBJ2-6; possible D gene TRBD1, 5 bases. Between the trimmed V and J ends, which lost 3 bases and 1 base, there was a span of 16 bases. Germline V gene sequence: CDR1 GTSNPN, CDR2 SVGIG (reference sequence). CDR3 length: 17 residues.

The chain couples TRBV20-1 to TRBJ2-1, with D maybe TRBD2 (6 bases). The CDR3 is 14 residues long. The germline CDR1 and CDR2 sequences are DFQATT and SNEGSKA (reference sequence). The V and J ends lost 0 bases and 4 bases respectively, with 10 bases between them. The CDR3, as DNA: TGCAGTGCTAGAGACCTGACTAGATACAATGAGCAGTTCTTC. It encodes CSARDLTRYNEQFF.

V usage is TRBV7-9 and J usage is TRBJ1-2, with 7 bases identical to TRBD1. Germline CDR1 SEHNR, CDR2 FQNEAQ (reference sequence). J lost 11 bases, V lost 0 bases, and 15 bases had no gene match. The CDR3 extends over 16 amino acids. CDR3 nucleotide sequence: TGTGCCAGCAGCTTAGCCGCGATCCTGACAGGGATTCTTTACACCTTC. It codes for CASSLAAILTGILYTF.

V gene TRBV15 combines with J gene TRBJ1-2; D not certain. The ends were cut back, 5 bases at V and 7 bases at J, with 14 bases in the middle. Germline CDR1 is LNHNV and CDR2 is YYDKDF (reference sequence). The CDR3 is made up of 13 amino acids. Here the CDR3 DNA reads TGTGCCACCAGCTTGGGGTTAGGGAGTGGCTACACCTTC. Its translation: CATSLGLGSGYTF.

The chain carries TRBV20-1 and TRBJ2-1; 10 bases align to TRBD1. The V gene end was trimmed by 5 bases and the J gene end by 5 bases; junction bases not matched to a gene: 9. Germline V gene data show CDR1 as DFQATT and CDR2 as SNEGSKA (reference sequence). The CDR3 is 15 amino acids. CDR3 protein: CSAPKPGQGHNEQFF. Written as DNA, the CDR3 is TGCAGTGCTCCTAAACCGGGACAGGGGCACAATGAGCAGTTCTTC.

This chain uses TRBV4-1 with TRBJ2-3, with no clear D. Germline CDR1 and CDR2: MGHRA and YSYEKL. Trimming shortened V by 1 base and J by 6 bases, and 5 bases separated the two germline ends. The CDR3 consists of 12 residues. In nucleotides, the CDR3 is TGCGCCAGCAGCCAAGGTATGGATACGCAGTATTTT. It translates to CASSQGMDTQYF.

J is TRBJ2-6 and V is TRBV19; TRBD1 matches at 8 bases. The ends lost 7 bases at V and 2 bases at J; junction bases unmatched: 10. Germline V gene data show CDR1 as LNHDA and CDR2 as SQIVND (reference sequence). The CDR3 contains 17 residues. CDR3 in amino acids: CASNRAGGATGANVLTF. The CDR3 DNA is TGTGCCAGTAATCGAGCAGGGGGCGCAACTGGGGCCAACGTCCTGACTTTC.

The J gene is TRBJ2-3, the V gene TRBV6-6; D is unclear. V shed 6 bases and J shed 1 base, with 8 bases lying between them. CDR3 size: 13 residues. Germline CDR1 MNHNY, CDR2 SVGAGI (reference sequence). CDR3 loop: CASSPIRTDTQYF. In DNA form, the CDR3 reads TGTGCCAGCAGCCCCATCCGCACAGATACGCAGTATTTT.

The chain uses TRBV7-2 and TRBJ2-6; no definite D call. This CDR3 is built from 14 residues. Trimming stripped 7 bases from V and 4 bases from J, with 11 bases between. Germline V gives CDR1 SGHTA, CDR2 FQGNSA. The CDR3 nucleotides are TGTGCCAGCACCTTGAGGTCAGGGGCCAACGTCCTGACTTTC. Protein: CASTLRSGANVLTF.

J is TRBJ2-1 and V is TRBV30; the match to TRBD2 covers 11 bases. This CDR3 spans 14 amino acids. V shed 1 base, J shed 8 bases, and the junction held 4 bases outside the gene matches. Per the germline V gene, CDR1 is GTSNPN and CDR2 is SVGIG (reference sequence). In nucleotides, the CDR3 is TGTGCCTGGAGTGGACTAGCGGGAATGTATGAGCAGTTCTTC. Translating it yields CAWSGLAGMYEQFF.

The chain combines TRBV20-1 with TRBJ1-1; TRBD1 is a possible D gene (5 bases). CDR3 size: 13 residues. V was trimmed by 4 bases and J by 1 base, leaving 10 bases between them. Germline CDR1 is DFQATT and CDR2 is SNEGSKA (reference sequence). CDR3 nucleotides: TGCAGTGCTATCTACAGGTCGAACACTGAAGCTTTCTTT. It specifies CSAIYRSNTEAFF.

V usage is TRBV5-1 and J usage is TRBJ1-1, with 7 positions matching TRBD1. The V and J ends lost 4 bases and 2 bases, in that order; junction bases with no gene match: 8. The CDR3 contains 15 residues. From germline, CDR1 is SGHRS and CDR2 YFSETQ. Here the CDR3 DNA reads TGCGCCAGCAGCCCGACAGGGAGGGACAACACTGAAGCTTTCTTT. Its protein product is CASSPTGRDNTEAFF.

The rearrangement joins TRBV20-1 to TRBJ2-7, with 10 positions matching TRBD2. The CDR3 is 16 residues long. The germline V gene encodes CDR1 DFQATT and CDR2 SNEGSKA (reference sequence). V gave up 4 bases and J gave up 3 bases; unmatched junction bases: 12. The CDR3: CSANSPVGTSVYEQYF. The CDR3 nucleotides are TGCAGTGCTAATTCCCCGGTGGGGACTAGCGTCTACGAGCAGTACTTC.

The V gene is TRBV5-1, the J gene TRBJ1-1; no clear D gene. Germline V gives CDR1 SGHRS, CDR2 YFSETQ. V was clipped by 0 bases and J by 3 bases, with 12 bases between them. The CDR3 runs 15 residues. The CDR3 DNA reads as TGCGCCAGCAGCTTGGTTCCGGGAATGGACACTGAAGCTTTCTTT. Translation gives CASSLVPGMDTEAFF.

The CDR3 sequence: CASSTTGLGFTEAFF. The DNA of the CDR3 is TGTGCCAGCAGTACAACAGGGTTGGGTTTCACTGAAGCTTTCTTT. The rearrangement links TRBV6-5 to TRBJ1-1; D is perhaps TRBD1 (6 bases). The CDR3 covers 15 residues. The V gene's germline CDR1 is MNHEY and CDR2 SVGAGI. Between the trimmed V and J ends, which lost 5 bases and 4 bases, there was a span of 17 bases.

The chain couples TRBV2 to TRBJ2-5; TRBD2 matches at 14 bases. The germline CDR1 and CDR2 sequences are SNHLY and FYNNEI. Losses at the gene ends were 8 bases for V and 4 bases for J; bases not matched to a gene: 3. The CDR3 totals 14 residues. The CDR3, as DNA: TGTGCCAGCCGACTAGCGGGGGGGAGAGAGACCCAGTACTTC. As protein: CASRLAGGRETQYF. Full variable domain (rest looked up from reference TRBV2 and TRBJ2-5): EPEVTQTPSHQVTQMGQEVILRCVPISNHLYFYWYRQILGQKVEFLVSFYNNEISEKSEIFDDQFSVERPDGSNFTLKIRSTKLEDSAMYFCASRLAGGRETQYFGPGTRLLVL.

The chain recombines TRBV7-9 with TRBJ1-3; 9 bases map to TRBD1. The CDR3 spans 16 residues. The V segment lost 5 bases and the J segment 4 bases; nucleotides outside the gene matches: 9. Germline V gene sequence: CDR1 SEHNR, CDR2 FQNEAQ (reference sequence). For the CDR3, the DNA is TGTGCCAGCAGCCCAGGACAGGGGAGCAGAGGAAACACCATATATTTT. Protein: CASSPGQGSRGNTIYF.

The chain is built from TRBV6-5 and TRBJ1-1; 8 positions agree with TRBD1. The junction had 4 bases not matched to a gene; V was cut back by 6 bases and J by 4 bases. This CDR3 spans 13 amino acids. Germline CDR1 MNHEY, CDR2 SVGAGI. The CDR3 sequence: CASSRGQGTEAFF. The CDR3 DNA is TGTGCCAGCAGCCGTGGACAGGGCACTGAAGCTTTCTTT.

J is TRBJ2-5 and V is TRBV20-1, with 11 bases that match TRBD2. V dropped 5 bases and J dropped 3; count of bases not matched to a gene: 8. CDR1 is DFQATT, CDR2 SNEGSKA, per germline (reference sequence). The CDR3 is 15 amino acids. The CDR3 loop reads CSASESGLAEETQYF. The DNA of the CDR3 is TGCAGTGCTTCCGAGTCGGGACTAGCGGAAGAGACCCAGTACTTC.

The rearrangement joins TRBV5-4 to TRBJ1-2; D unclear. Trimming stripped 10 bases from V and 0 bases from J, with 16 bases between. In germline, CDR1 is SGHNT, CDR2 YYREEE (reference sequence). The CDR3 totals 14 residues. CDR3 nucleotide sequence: TGTGCCGGAGGGAGCCACGAACCTAACTATGGCTACACCTTC. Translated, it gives CAGGSHEPNYGYTF.